This T cell receptor beta chain came from a study of T-cell memory formation after mild COVID-19 (dated by TCRdb to the early 2020s). In the study overall: Most TCR sequence clusters were specific to one of the two donors. Longitudinal TCRalpha and TCRbeta repertoire sequencing tracked T-cell clones expanding and contracting after mild COVID-19 in a couple of donors. The cohort comprised two young, previously healthy adult volunteers, one female and one male. Results the study describes overall, beyond this receptor: Some responding clones were found in pre-infection memory, which suggests that pre-existing cross-reactive memory T cells took part in the SARS-CoV-2 response. The second-wave clones that peaked on day 37 were not confirmed to be SARS-CoV-2 specific. Contracting CD4+ clones turned up mainly in the CM and EM memory subsets, whereas EMRA was where CD8+ clones were enriched. From day 15 to 85, contracting clones showed balanced CD4/CD8 phenotypes, whereas a second wave of clones that expanded from day 15 to 37 leaned towards CD4+. Only a couple of mild cases were covered in the study, and larger cohorts including severe cases with pre-infection samples were considered necessary.

This clonotype was counted a few times. Its antigen target is currently unknown. Base-call qualities are not available, and no considerably larger clone is one nucleotide away. Including the terminal cysteine and phenylalanine, the CDR3 comprises 14 residues. The sequence is cut down to CDR3 DNA, 42 bases in frame from base 1. The germline V gene provides CDR1 SGHRS and CDR2 YFSETQ. The junction carries 14 bases between V and J, which are trimmed by 4 bases and 4 bases respectively. PBMCs were isolated by Ficoll-Paque density gradient centrifugation. The sequencer listed for this sample is Illumina NovaSeq 6000. TCRalpha and TCRbeta cDNA libraries were built by 5'RACE with constant-segment primers, adding sample barcodes and unique molecular identifiers. RNA was extracted from every sample with Trizol reagent. Amplification of the libraries took two PCR steps, and the second step added a second sample barcode plus Illumina TruSeq adapters. Sequencing of the libraries was done on an Illumina NovaSeq, producing 2 x 150 bp paired-end reads. Processing in the source paper ran as follows. Reads were demultiplexed and collapsed into UMI-guided consensus sequences with migec v1.2.7. With mixcr v2.1.11, UMI consensuses were aligned to TRA and TRB V and J templates and assembled into clonotypes. Expanded or contracted clonotypes were those called significant by both edgeR and NoisET, with noise models trained on biological replicates. For edgeR calls, the cutoffs were a false discovery rate-adjusted p below 0.01 and a log2 fold-change threshold of 1. As an exploratory analysis of dynamics, max-normalized trajectories of the 1000 most abundant clonotypes were examined by PCA with hierarchical clustering. Separately sequenced CD4+ and CD8+ repertoires were used to assign a CD4 or CD8 phenotype to each responding clone. TCRdb reprocessed the public reads (quality trimming at Q25 with fastp, clone calling with MiXCR) and kept in-frame beta chains. Rows merge per CDR3 protein into single entries with the most common DNA and genes. TCRdb, rather than the study authors, made the V and J calls. In all, the sample holds about 290,000 distinct CDR3 sequences, and about a sixth of those were seen once. Of the sample, 22% falls within the top ten clones.

The material sequenced was PBMCs or a T cell subset sorted from them (not recorded which). This clonotype originated in a man aged 18 to 30 who had mild COVID-19 (a few samples of this study predate the infection). The sample titles of this study are shuffled in the database, so cell type and time point are left out; the donor was told from shared clones. The chain links TRBV5-1 with TRBJ1-2, with no confidently assigned D gene. The sequenced DNA is TGCGCCAGCAGCCCGGGCCAGAGCCTCTATGGCTACACCTTC. This translates into CASSPGQSLYGYTF.